A selection of T cell receptor beta chains follows, all from one sample in a study of regulatory T cells in long-lasting Graves disease. From the multiplex PCR reads, TCRdb called clonotypes with MiXCR, one entry per CDR3 protein. The sample holds roughly 420,000 distinct CDR3 sequences, about a sixth seen once. This same sample was also taken into another study, of T cells in Graves' hyperthyroidism and ophthalmopathy.

Specimen: peripheral blood mononuclear cells (PBMCs), collected at new diagnosis, from a patient treated with antithyroid drugs. Source of these receptors: a woman under 30 with Graves disease. Each CDR3 is given with its conserved first and last residue. D genes are given only for firm matches. Not every row has a clone size; where given, it reads once, few, many or a size class.

clone_size: few
j_call: TRBJ1-1
v_call: TRBV30
d_call: TRBD1
cdr3_aa: CAGRIQGATEAFF
cdr3_nt: TGTGCCGGCCGGATTCAGGGGGCGACTGAAGCTTTCTTT

clone_size: few
j_call: TRBJ1-2
v_call: TRBV20-1
d_call: -
cdr3_aa: CSARDSWGQGYTF
cdr3_nt: TGCAGTGCTAGAGATTCATGGGGTCAAGGCTACACCTTC

clone_size: many
j_call: TRBJ2-1
v_call: TRBV2
d_call: -
cdr3_aa: CASSGQLSYNEQFF
cdr3_nt: TGTGCCAGCAGTGGGCAACTATCCTACAATGAGCAGTTCTTC

clone_size: few
j_call: TRBJ2-7
v_call: TRBV3-1
d_call: -
cdr3_aa: CASSPLTASSYEQYF
cdr3_nt: TGTGCCAGCAGCCCCCTGACCGCCAGCTCCTACGAGCAGTACTTC

clone_size: many
j_call: TRBJ2-3
v_call: TRBV2
d_call: TRBD2
cdr3_aa: CASSDRVAGDGSTDTQYF
cdr3_nt: TGTGCCAGCAGTGATAGGGTAGCGGGAGATGGAAGCACAGATACGCAGTATTTT

clone_size: many
j_call: TRBJ2-2
v_call: TRBV12-3/TRBV12-4
d_call: TRBD2
cdr3_aa: CASNGLAGRYTGELFF
cdr3_nt: TGTGCCAGCAATGGACTAGCGGGTCGTTACACCGGGGAGCTGTTTTTT

clone_size: many
j_call: TRBJ2-7
v_call: TRBV20-1
d_call: TRBD2
cdr3_aa: CSARALLAGGLEEQYF
cdr3_nt: TGCAGTGCTAGAGCTCTACTAGCGGGAGGCTTGGAGGAGCAGTACTTC

clone_size: -
j_call: TRBJ2-3
v_call: TRBV5-1
d_call: -
cdr3_aa: CASSLAGRSDTQYF
cdr3_nt: TGCGCCAGCAGCTTGGCCGGGCGGTCGGATACGCAGTATTTT

clone_size: many
j_call: TRBJ1-5
v_call: TRBV30
d_call: -
cdr3_aa: CAWSADSNQPQHF
cdr3_nt: TGTGCCTGGAGTGCAGATAGCAATCAGCCCCAGCATTTT

clone_size: few
j_call: TRBJ2-7
v_call: TRBV29-1
d_call: TRBD1
cdr3_aa: CSVVRGLEQYF
cdr3_nt: TGCAGCGTTGTCAGGGGGCTCGAGCAGTACTTC

clone_size: many
j_call: TRBJ1-1
v_call: TRBV28
d_call: -
cdr3_aa: CASSSSGVRSFF
cdr3_nt: TGTGCCAGCAGTTCGTCGGGAGTCCGGTCTTTCTTT

clone_size: many
j_call: TRBJ1-1
v_call: TRBV3-1
d_call: -
cdr3_aa: CASTQTSMNTEAFF
cdr3_nt: TGTGCCAGCACCCAGACTTCCATGAACACTGAAGCTTTCTTT

clone_size: -
j_call: TRBJ2-1
v_call: TRBV3-1
d_call: -
cdr3_aa: CASSSDSDPYNEQFF
cdr3_nt: TGTGCCAGCAGCTCGGACTCAGACCCATACAATGAGCAGTTCTTC

clone_size: many
j_call: TRBJ1-1
v_call: TRBV28
d_call: -
cdr3_aa: CASTLTTRNTEAFF
cdr3_nt: TGTGCCAGCACTCTCACGACCAGGAACACTGAAGCTTTCTTT

clone_size: many
j_call: TRBJ2-7
v_call: TRBV20-1
d_call: -
cdr3_aa: CSAAKYEQYF
cdr3_nt: TGCAGTGCCGCCAAGTACGAGCAGTACTTC

clone_size: many
j_call: TRBJ2-1
v_call: TRBV6-2/TRBV6-3
d_call: -
cdr3_aa: CASTHMGGSTNEQFF
cdr3_nt: TGTGCCAGCACCCATATGGGCGGGTCGACGAATGAGCAGTTCTTC

clone_size: -
j_call: TRBJ1-2
v_call: TRBV6-5
d_call: -
cdr3_aa: CASSYSSRGYGYTF
cdr3_nt: TGTGCCAGCAGTTACTCAAGTAGGGGCTATGGCTACACCTTC

clone_size: many
j_call: TRBJ2-7
v_call: TRBV30
d_call: TRBD1
cdr3_aa: CAWNYWDRGHEQYF
cdr3_nt: TGTGCCTGGAATTATTGGGACAGGGGCCACGAGCAGTACTTC

clone_size: many
j_call: TRBJ2-7
v_call: TRBV25-1
d_call: -
cdr3_aa: CASSESRDSYEQYF
cdr3_nt: TGTGCCAGCAGTGAATCGAGGGATTCCTACGAGCAGTACTTC

clone_size: many
j_call: TRBJ1-5
v_call: TRBV6-1
d_call: -
cdr3_aa: CASSERGGSQPQHF
cdr3_nt: TGTGCCAGCAGTGAACGAGGGGGGTCTCAGCCCCAGCATTTT

clone_size: few
j_call: TRBJ2-1
v_call: TRBV29-1
d_call: -
cdr3_aa: CSVERGLGPEAPNEQFF
cdr3_nt: TGCAGCGTTGAAAGGGGTTTGGGCCCCGAGGCCCCTAATGAGCAGTTCTTC

clone_size: few
j_call: TRBJ2-1
v_call: TRBV5-4
d_call: -
cdr3_aa: CASSLDQRSYNEQFF
cdr3_nt: TGTGCCAGCAGCTTGGATCAGCGGAGTTACAATGAGCAGTTCTTC

clone_size: -
j_call: TRBJ2-7
v_call: TRBV28
d_call: TRBD2
cdr3_aa: CASSSALAGGSYEQYF
cdr3_nt: TGTGCCAGCAGTTCCGCACTAGCGGGAGGCTCCTACGAGCAGTACTTC

clone_size: -
j_call: TRBJ1-2
v_call: TRBV19
d_call: TRBD1
cdr3_aa: CASRPGTGGDYGYTF
cdr3_nt: TGTGCCAGCCGCCCCGGGACAGGGGGCGACTATGGCTACACCTTC

clone_size: -
j_call: TRBJ2-3
v_call: TRBV7-6
d_call: TRBD2
cdr3_aa: CASSLAGGRPTDTQYF
cdr3_nt: TGTGCCAGCAGCTTAGCCGGCGGGAGACCCACAGATACGCAGTATTTT

clone_size: few
j_call: TRBJ1-3
v_call: TRBV12-3/TRBV12-4
d_call: -
cdr3_aa: CASSPRVLDTIYF
cdr3_nt: TGTGCCAGCAGTCCCAGGGTTTTAGACACCATATATTTT

clone_size: -
j_call: TRBJ2-5
v_call: TRBV7-2
d_call: -
cdr3_aa: CASSLWEGVTQCF
cdr3_nt: TGTGCCAGCAGCTTATGGGAGGGGGTGACCCAGTGCTTC

clone_size: -
j_call: TRBJ1-3
v_call: TRBV7-6
d_call: TRBD1
cdr3_aa: CASSLQGATGNTIYF
cdr3_nt: TGTGCCAGCAGCTTACAGGGGGCAACGGGAAACACCATATATTTT

clone_size: many
j_call: TRBJ1-4
v_call: TRBV6-5
d_call: -
cdr3_aa: CASSFTTEKLFF
cdr3_nt: TGTGCCAGCAGTTTTACAACTGAAAAACTGTTTTTT

clone_size: few
j_call: TRBJ1-1
v_call: TRBV12-3/TRBV12-4
d_call: -
cdr3_aa: CASSPTTGFTEAFF
cdr3_nt: TGTGCCAGCAGTCCGACCACAGGGTTCACTGAAGCTTTCTTT

clone_size: many
j_call: TRBJ2-3
v_call: TRBV7-9
d_call: TRBD2
cdr3_aa: CASSLPRLAGGLTDTQYF
cdr3_nt: TGTGCCAGCAGCTTACCTCGACTAGCGGGAGGTTTAACAGATACGCAGTATTTT

clone_size: -
j_call: TRBJ1-5
v_call: TRBV19
d_call: -
cdr3_aa: CASSMENQPQHF
cdr3_nt: TGTGCCAGTAGTATGGAAAATCAGCCCCAGCATTTT

clone_size: -
j_call: TRBJ1-4
v_call: TRBV6-1
d_call: -
cdr3_aa: CASQSGRTNEKLFF
cdr3_nt: TGTGCCAGCCAATCGGGGCGGACTAATGAAAAACTGTTTTTT

clone_size: many
j_call: TRBJ1-2
v_call: TRBV2
d_call: -
cdr3_aa: CASSESGDGYTF
cdr3_nt: TGTGCCAGCAGTGAATCAGGGGATGGCTACACCTTC

clone_size: -
j_call: TRBJ2-5
v_call: TRBV20-1
d_call: TRBD1
cdr3_aa: CSASRPTGVTETQYF
cdr3_nt: TGCAGTGCTAGTCGCCCGACAGGGGTGACGGAGACCCAGTACTTC

clone_size: many
j_call: TRBJ2-7
v_call: TRBV28
d_call: TRBD2
cdr3_aa: CASSKLAAGSYEQYF
cdr3_nt: TGTGCCAGCAGTAAACTAGCGGCCGGCTCCTACGAGCAGTACTTC

clone_size: -
j_call: TRBJ1-2
v_call: TRBV6-1
d_call: -
cdr3_aa: CASRETSQYGYTF
cdr3_nt: TGTGCCAGCAGAGAGACCAGTCAATATGGCTACACCTTC

clone_size: -
j_call: TRBJ2-1
v_call: TRBV7-3
d_call: TRBD1
cdr3_aa: CASSGGQAFNEQFF
cdr3_nt: TGTGCCAGCAGCGGGGGACAGGCCTTCAATGAGCAGTTCTTC

clone_size: many
j_call: TRBJ2-3
v_call: TRBV10-1
d_call: -
cdr3_aa: CASSESIGFLTDTQYF
cdr3_nt: TGCGCCAGCAGTGAGTCGATCGGGTTCCTCACAGATACGCAGTATTTT

clone_size: many
j_call: TRBJ2-5
v_call: TRBV6-2/TRBV6-3
d_call: -
cdr3_aa: CASSSREPQETQYF
cdr3_nt: TGTGCCAGCAGTTCGCGGGAACCCCAAGAGACCCAGTACTTC

clone_size: -
j_call: TRBJ2-7
v_call: TRBV29-1
d_call: -
cdr3_aa: CSVERDPGYEQYF
cdr3_nt: TGCAGCGTTGAGCGGGATCCCGGCTACGAGCAGTACTTC